This T cell receptor beta chain was recorded in a study of T-cell memory formation after mild COVID-19. About the study: Clustering of TCRs was largely donor specific.

A 5'RACE reaction primed in the constant segment made cDNA libraries of TCR alpha and TCR beta, and these carried sample barcodes and UMIs. TCRdb used MiXCR to reprocess the 5' RACE reads, holding one entry per CDR3 protein. The sample contains under 250,000 distinct CDR3 sequences, roughly a tenth of which appear only once. Findings of the study overall: Still unconfirmed is whether the second-wave clones peaking on day 37 recognized SARS-CoV-2. Clones shrinking between day 15 and 85 showed a balanced CD4/CD8 split, and those that grew later tilted toward CD4+.

This clonotype was picked up a small number of times. Its antigen is unidentified. Germline V gene lookup returns CDR1 SNHLY and CDR2 FYNNEI. The CDR3 is 13 amino acids. V was clipped by 7 bases and J by 7 bases; unmatched bases: 9. The clonotype comes from a man younger than 30 who had mild COVID-19 (a few samples of this study predate the infection). Cell type and time point are not known. The rearrangement uses TRBV2 and TRBJ2-5; 7 bases match TRBD2. Specimen: PBMCs or a T cell subset sorted from them (not recorded which). CDR3 DNA: TGTGCCAGCATGGGCGGCTCGGGGGGGACCCAGTACTTC. Translating gives CASMGGSGGTQYF.